Presented here are 6 T cell receptor beta chains from one specimen sequenced in a study of CD8 T cells in ankylosing spondylitis. Study-wide results and caveats: A TCR beta motif made of fewer than ten highly homologous variants seemed typical of ankylosing spondylitis blood.

TCRdb processed the 5' RACE reads anew with MiXCR; each CDR3 protein has one entry. This table holds approximately 150,000 distinct CDR3 sequences, over 15% found once. No antigen is known for these receptors. The sequencing input was blood, either unsorted or a sorted T cell fraction (not recorded which). The receptors here all came from a male donor with ankylosing spondylitis.

This clonotype was picked up many times. The rearrangement joins TRBV4-1 to TRBJ2-7, with 8 bases matching TRBD2. In germline, CDR1 is MGHRA, CDR2 YSYEKL. The junction had 5 bases not matched to a gene; V was cut back by 0 bases and J by 4 bases. The CDR3 runs 15 residues. CDR3 DNA sequence: TGCGCCAGCAGCCAAGATACTAGCGGCATGTACGAGCAGTACTTC. Protein sequence: CASSQDTSGMYEQYF.

V is TRBV7-6 and J is TRBJ2-5; TRBD2 aligns across 7 bases. The CDR3 length is 15 residues. Per the germline V gene, CDR1 is SGHVS and CDR2 is FNYEAQ. The trim removed 6 bases at V and 3 bases at J, leaving 10 bases unmatched. CDR3 protein: CASSPRDYKKETQYF. The CDR3 DNA reads TGTGCCAGCAGTCCCCGGGACTACAAGAAAGAGACCCAGTACTTC.

This clonotype was counted ten times or more. The genes are TRBV12-3 or TRBV12-4 and TRBJ2-7; weak D call: TRBD1 (6 bases). This CDR3 has 14 residues. Deletions cut 6 bases from V and 3 bases from J, with 15 bases between. CDR3 amino acids: CASSITGSRYEQYF. The DNA for the CDR3 is TGTGCCAGCAGCATTACAGGGTCGCGCTACGAGCAGTACTTC.

V gene TRBV2 combines with J gene TRBJ2-1; 15 nucleotides align to TRBD2. V lost 8 bases to trimming and J lost 7 bases; unmatched junction nucleotides: 3. The CDR3 spans 14 residues. Germline CDR1 SNHLY, CDR2 FYNNEI. DNA for the CDR3: TGTGCCAGCGGGGGGACTAGCGGGAGGAATGAGCAGTTCTTC. Translation: CASGGTSGRNEQFF.

This clonotype was seen a few times. V usage is TRBV9 and J usage is TRBJ2-7; D gene uncertain. Germline values: CDR1 SGDLS, CDR2 YYNGEE. CDR3 length: 14 amino acids. The V end lost 0 bases, the J end lost 0 bases, and 7 bases lay between the germline ends. The chain's CDR3 is CASSVADNSYEQYF. CDR3 DNA: TGTGCCAGCAGCGTAGCCGACAACTCCTACGAGCAGTACTTC.

The rearrangement joins TRBV6-5 to TRBJ2-2; D is unresolved. The V end was cut by 7 bases, the J end by 1 base, with 4 bases between. The CDR3 is 12 amino acids. CDR1 and CDR2 (germline): MNHEY, SVGAGI. The CDR3 is CASMQNTGELFF. The CDR3 region has the DNA TGTGCCAGCATGCAGAACACCGGGGAGCTGTTTTTT.